This passage covers 30 T cell receptor beta chains from one sample sequenced in a study of T-cell memory formation after mild COVID-19. Via MiXCR, TCRdb re-called the 5' RACE reads, giving one row per CDR3 protein. The sample holds approximately 500,000 distinct CDR3 sequences, around 27% seen once. Sequences were obtained from PBMCs or a T cell subset sorted from them (not recorded which). The receptors stem from an adult woman who had mild COVID-19 (a few samples of this study predate the infection). Cell type and time point are not known.

The rearrangement joins TRBV4-2 to TRBJ2-5; 11 bases are a match to TRBD2. The CDR3 sequence is 15 residues long. V dropped 4 bases and J dropped 5; count of bases not matched to a gene: 6. Germline assignment: CDR1 LGHNA and CDR2 YNFKEQ. The CDR3 region has the DNA TGTGCCAGCAGCCCAGGTAGCGGGGGGGTGGAGACCCAGTACTTC. It encodes CASSPGSGGVETQYF.

V and J are TRBV9 and TRBJ2-3, with 11 positions matching TRBD2. The J segment lost 3 bases and the V segment lost 2 bases, leaving 5 bases of the junction unmatched. This CDR3 is built from 16 residues. Germline assignment: CDR1 SGDLS and CDR2 YYNGEE. The CDR3 reads CASSVLAGGVTDTQYF. The CDR3, as DNA: TGTGCCAGCAGCGTCCTAGCGGGGGGAGTGACAGATACGCAGTATTTT.

This clonotype was seen a few times. V usage is TRBV5-1 and J usage is TRBJ2-5; no reliable D call. V was trimmed by 4 bases and J by 5 bases, leaving 18 bases between them. Germline CDR1 reads SGHRS; CDR2 reads YFSETQ. This CDR3 region has 15 residues. The DNA for the CDR3 is TGCGCCAGCAGCCTTTTCGGAGAGTTAGCCGAGACCCAGTACTTC. Translated: CASSLFGELAETQYF.

This clonotype turned up a few times. The V and J genes are TRBV2 and TRBJ2-3, with 9 nucleotides matching TRBD1. Germline CDR1 reads SNHLY; CDR2 reads FYNNEI. There are 19 residues in the CDR3. The ends lost 10 bases at V and 2 bases at J; junction bases unmatched: 22. The CDR3 reads CATPHYSAGTGLSTDTQYF. As DNA, the CDR3 is TGTGCCACCCCCCACTATAGCGCCGGGACAGGGTTATCCACAGATACGCAGTATTTT.

V gene TRBV9 combines with J gene TRBJ2-1; possible D gene TRBD2, 6 bases. V was clipped by 3 bases and J by 0 bases, with 10 bases between them. The germline CDR1 and CDR2 sequences are SGDLS and YYNGEE. The CDR3 runs 15 residues. CDR3 in amino acids: CASSDSGFSYNEQFF. CDR3 nucleotide sequence: TGTGCCAGCAGCGACAGCGGGTTCTCCTACAATGAGCAGTTCTTC. The complete variable domain, with remaining parts taken from reference TRBV9 and TRBJ2-1, reads DSGVTQTPKHLITATGQRVTLRCSPRSGDLSVYWYQQSLDQGLQFLIQYYNGEERAKGNILERFSAQQFPDLHSELNLSSLELGDSALYFCASSDSGFSYNEQFFGPGTRLTVL.

The sample holds a few counts of this clonotype. This chain links TRBV5-1 with TRBJ2-3; D ambiguous. V lost 5 bases and J 0 bases, leaving 13 bases between the germline ends. CDR1 and CDR2 (germline): SGHRS, YFSETQ. This CDR3 contains 15 residues. The CDR3 DNA is TGCGCCAGCAGATCCGCAGTAACTAGCACAGATACGCAGTATTTT. Translation: CASRSAVTSTDTQYF.

The chain has TRBV5-8 and TRBJ2-1, with D tentatively TRBD1 or TRBD2 (5 bases each). Germline loops: CDR1 SGHTS, CDR2 YDEGEE. There are 14 residues in the CDR3. V dropped 0 bases and J dropped 10 bases, with 14 bases sitting between them. CDR3 in DNA: TGTGCCAGCAGCTTGGTAAGAGGGGTTCGGGAGCAGTTCTTC. It yields the protein CASSLVRGVREQFF.

This clonotype came up a few times. The V gene is TRBV6-5, the J gene TRBJ1-2, with TRBD1 identical over 7 bases. The CDR3 covers 17 residues. CDR1 MNHEY and CDR2 SVGAGI come from the germline V gene. After removal of 5 bases from V and 0 bases from J, the junction contained 12 bases not matched to a gene. The CDR3 DNA reads TGTGCCAGCAGTCGATCCGGGACAGATACCTCTAACTATGGCTACACCTTC. Amino acid sequence: CASSRSGTDTSNYGYTF.

This chain joins TRBV20-1 and TRBJ1-2, with 9 bases matching TRBD1. Germline-derived CDR1 and CDR2 are DFQATT and SNEGSKA (reference sequence). The CDR3 loop spans 12 amino acids. V trimming: 6 bases; J trimming: 10 bases; junction bases outside the gene matches: 9. CDR3 in DNA: TGCAGTGCCGTACCGGGACAGGGCCCCTACACCTTC. Translated: CSAVPGQGPYTF.

The rearrangement links TRBV10-2 to TRBJ2-1; D is tentatively TRBD1 or TRBD2 (6 bases each). Trimming removed 6 bases at V and 7 bases at J, with 19 bases between. CDR3 length equals 15 residues. The germline CDR1 and CDR2 sequences are WSHSY and SAAADI. CDR3 in amino acids: CASRLLGGLGNEQFF. DNA of the CDR3: TGCGCCAGCAGGCTTCTAGGGGGGCTTGGTAATGAGCAGTTCTTC.

The chain joins TRBV4-1 to TRBJ1-2, with D perhaps TRBD1 (5 bases). V was cut by 3 bases and J by 3 bases, with 8 bases left in between. CDR1 is MGHRA, CDR2 YSYEKL, per germline. There are 13 residues in the CDR3. CDR3 sequence reads: CASSHPGYYGYTF. The CDR3 region has the DNA TGCGCCAGCAGCCATCCAGGGTACTATGGCTACACCTTC.

Comments on this clonotype: Relative to the germline gene, one junction end is altered; a read error may explain this. V usage is TRBV11-2 and J usage is TRBJ2-1; 12 positions agree with TRBD2. Germline-derived CDR1 and CDR2 are SGHAT and FQNNGV. The CDR3 contains 15 residues. CDR3 DNA sequence: TGTGCCAGCAGCTTAGCTTGGGATCTAGCGGGGGGGCCCCGCTTC. Translated, it gives CASSLAWDLAGGPRF.

The table lists this clonotype with a few counts. One end of the junction fails to match germline, which may point to a read error. This chain connects TRBV7-3 to TRBJ2-1, with D possibly matching TRBD1 (6 bases). Germline V CDR1 and CDR2: SGHTA, FQGTGA. This CDR3 region has 13 residues. The CDR3 DNA follows: TGTGCCAGCAGCCTGGACAGTTCCAATCAGCAGTTCTTC. Its translation: CASSLDSSNQQFF. Supplemented by reference TRBV7-3 and TRBJ2-1, the full variable domain reads GAGVSQTPSNKVTEKGKYVELRCDPISGHTALYWYRQSLGQGPEFLIYFQGTGAADDSGLPNDRFFAVRPEGSVSTLKIQRTERGDSAVYLCASSLDSSNQQFFGPGTRLTVL.

This chain joins TRBV5-6 and TRBJ1-5; a possible D gene is TRBD1 (5 bases). CDR1 SGHDT and CDR2 YYEEEE come from the germline V gene. The CDR3 runs 17 residues. The germline V and J ends were trimmed by 0 bases and 0 bases, with 13 bases remaining between them. Written as DNA, the CDR3 is TGTGCCAGCAGCTTGGGGGGCGGACTGAATAGCAATCAGCCCCAGCATTTT. Translating it yields CASSLGGGLNSNQPQHF.

The chain carries TRBV9 and TRBJ2-7; 10 bases fit TRBD1. The ends lost 0 bases at V and 6 bases at J; junction bases unmatched: 6. This CDR3 is 15 amino acids long. Germline lookup yields CDR1 SGDLS and CDR2 YYNGEE. Here the CDR3 DNA reads TGTGCCAGCAGCGTAGTCGCCGGGACAGGGGTCGAGCAGTACTTC. It yields the protein CASSVVAGTGVEQYF.

CDR3: CSAPRGGKTDTQYF. The CDR3 bases are TGCAGTGCTCCGCGGGGGGGTAAAACAGATACGCAGTATTTT. V usage is TRBV20-1 and J usage is TRBJ2-3; 9 positions agree with TRBD2. CDR3 length: 14 amino acids. Germline CDR1 is DFQATT and CDR2 is SNEGSKA (reference sequence). V dropped 5 bases and J dropped 3; count of bases not matched to a gene: 6.

This clonotype was seen repeatedly, ten times or more. This chain uses TRBV5-1 with TRBJ1-2, with a tentative D call TRBD1 (5 bases). Trimming removed 4 bases from V and 0 bases from J, with 16 bases in between. This CDR3 has 16 residues. The germline V gene has CDR1 SGHRS and CDR2 YFSETQ. The CDR3 DNA follows: TGCGCCAGCAGCCCGGAAGGAGTCAGGGCTAACTATGGCTACACCTTC. It is translated as CASSPEGVRANYGYTF.

The gene calls are TRBV11-1 and TRBJ2-1, with TRBD2 matching over 10 bases. Unmatched junction bases numbered 7, after V lost 7 bases and J lost 7 bases. Looked up from germline, CDR1 is SGHAT and CDR2 is FQDESV (reference sequence). This CDR3 is 14 amino acids long. CDR3 loop: CASTSGLARNEQFF. CDR3 in DNA: TGTGCCAGCACCTCGGGACTAGCGAGGAATGAGCAGTTCTTC.

This clonotype was seen a handful of times. The rearrangement links TRBV4-2 to TRBJ2-7; D is unclear. Trimming removed 0 bases from V and 6 bases from J, with 12 bases in between. The CDR3 length is 14 residues. CDR1 and CDR2 (germline): LGHNA, YNFKEQ. The CDR3 loop reads CASSQDSGSSEQYF. CDR3 sequence (DNA): TGTGCCAGCAGCCAAGATTCCGGATCTAGCGAGCAGTACTTC.

There are many counts of this clonotype. J is TRBJ2-7 and V is TRBV5-1; D unclear. The CDR3 is 12 residues long. Germline assignment: CDR1 SGHRS and CDR2 YFSETQ. V lost 0 bases and J lost 6, with 7 bases in between. The CDR3 DNA reads TGCGCCAGCAGCTTGGAGGGTCGCGAGCAGTACTTC. Its translation: CASSLEGREQYF. The whole variable domain, filled in from reference TRBV5-1 and TRBJ2-7, reads KAGVTQTPRYLIKTRGQQVTLSCSPISGHRSVSWYQQTPGQGLQFLFEYFSETQRNKGNFPGRFSGRQFSNSRSEMNVSTLELGDSALYLCASSLEGREQYFGPGTRLTVT.

This clonotype was seen a few times. The chain couples TRBV10-3 to TRBJ2-1, with 14 bases fitting TRBD2. The trim removed 6 bases at V and 3 bases at J, leaving 1 base unmatched. Germline V CDR1 and CDR2: ENHRY, SYGVKD. The CDR3 is 15 residues long. The CDR3 loop reads CAIRTSGRDYNEQFF. The CDR3 nucleotides read TGTGCCATCAGGACTAGCGGGAGGGACTACAATGAGCAGTTCTTC.

The chain carries TRBV14 and TRBJ2-7, with TRBD1 identical over 9 bases. CDR3 length: 13 amino acids. Germline values: CDR1 SGHDN, CDR2 FVKESK. With 8 bases clipped from V and 0 bases from J, the junction kept 2 bases outside the gene matches. This CDR3 is CASGTGSSYEQYF. In DNA form, the CDR3 reads TGTGCCAGCGGGACAGGGAGCTCCTACGAGCAGTACTTC.

This clonotype was counted once. This chain links TRBV9 with TRBJ1-6; D is unclear. The CDR3 contains 14 residues. Per the germline V gene, CDR1 is SGDLS and CDR2 is YYNGEE. Trimming removed 2 bases from V and 6 bases from J, with 9 bases in between. CDR3 in DNA: TGTGCCAGCAGCGTCGGACGCGTTAATTCACCCCTCCACTTT. It is translated as CASSVGRVNSPLHF. Filled out from reference TRBV9 and TRBJ1-6, the complete variable domain reads DSGVTQTPKHLITATGQRVTLRCSPRSGDLSVYWYQQSLDQGLQFLIQYYNGEERAKGNILERFSAQQFPDLHSELNLSSLELGDSALYFCASSVGRVNSPLHFGNGTRLTVT.

This chain uses TRBV7-9 with TRBJ2-7; the D call may be TRBD1 or TRBD2 (5 bases each). Trimming removed 4 bases at V and 6 bases at J, with 25 bases between. The CDR3 consists of 17 residues. Germline lookup yields CDR1 SEHNR and CDR2 FQNEAQ (reference sequence). CDR3 DNA: TGTGCCAGCAGCTCCGTGGGTGGGACGGGAAGAGTTTCCGAGCAGTACTTC. This encodes CASSSVGGTGRVSEQYF.

This clonotype showed up just a few times. This chain links TRBV12-3 or TRBV12-4 with TRBJ2-7; 12 positions agree with TRBD2. V shed 8 bases, J shed 6 bases, and the junction held 14 bases outside the gene matches. The CDR3 extends over 16 amino acids. CDR3 in amino acids: CASGLRRLAGELEQYF. CDR3 bases: TGTGCCAGCGGGCTAAGGAGACTAGCGGGAGAACTCGAGCAGTACTTC.

This chain uses TRBV28 with TRBJ1-5, with 9 bases matching TRBD1. CDR3 length: 16 residues. Germline V lookup: CDR1 MDHEN, CDR2 SYDVKM. Trimming took 3 bases from V and 3 from J; bases not matched to a gene: 6. The CDR3 DNA follows: TGTGCCAGCAGTTTTGGGACAGGGTCATCCAATCAGCCCCAGCATTTT. This codes for CASSFGTGSSNQPQHF.

This chain joins TRBV6-2 or TRBV6-3 and TRBJ2-1, with 7 bases identical to TRBD2. Per the germline V gene, CDR1 is MNHEY and CDR2 is SVGEGT. This CDR3 comprises 16 residues. The V and J ends lost 6 bases and 5 bases, in that order; junction bases with no gene match: 13. CDR3 amino acids: CASSPSGGSIDNEQFF. For the CDR3, the DNA is TGTGCCAGCAGCCCCTCCGGCGGGAGTATCGACAATGAGCAGTTCTTC.

J is TRBJ2-3 and V is TRBV29-1, with 7 bases matching TRBD1. The CDR3 is made up of 14 amino acids. The germline CDR1 and CDR2 sequences are SQVTM and ANQGSEA. V lost 8 bases and J lost 0; bases outside the gene matches: 8. The CDR3 spells CSSRTGSSTDTQYF. Written as DNA, the CDR3 is TGCAGCTCCAGGACAGGTTCTAGCACAGATACGCAGTATTTT.

This rearrangement joins TRBV3-1 to TRBJ1-2; 10 bases agree with TRBD1. CDR3 size: 15 residues. The germline gives CDR1 LGHDT, CDR2 YNNKEL (reference sequence). V was clipped by 3 bases and J by 5 bases; unmatched bases: 6. The CDR3 region has the DNA TGTGCCAGCAGCCATACTGGGACAGGGGATTATGGCTACACCTTC. Its protein product is CASSHTGTGDYGYTF.

This chain uses TRBV6-5 with TRBJ2-3; D possibly corresponds to TRBD2 (5 bases). This CDR3 comprises 14 residues. CDR1 is MNHEY and CDR2 is SVGAGI in the germline V gene. Trimming cost V 2 bases and J 3 bases, with 9 bases left between them. The CDR3 region has the DNA TGTGCCAGCAGTTACGAGGGAACTACAGATACGCAGTATTTT. This translates into CASSYEGTTDTQYF.